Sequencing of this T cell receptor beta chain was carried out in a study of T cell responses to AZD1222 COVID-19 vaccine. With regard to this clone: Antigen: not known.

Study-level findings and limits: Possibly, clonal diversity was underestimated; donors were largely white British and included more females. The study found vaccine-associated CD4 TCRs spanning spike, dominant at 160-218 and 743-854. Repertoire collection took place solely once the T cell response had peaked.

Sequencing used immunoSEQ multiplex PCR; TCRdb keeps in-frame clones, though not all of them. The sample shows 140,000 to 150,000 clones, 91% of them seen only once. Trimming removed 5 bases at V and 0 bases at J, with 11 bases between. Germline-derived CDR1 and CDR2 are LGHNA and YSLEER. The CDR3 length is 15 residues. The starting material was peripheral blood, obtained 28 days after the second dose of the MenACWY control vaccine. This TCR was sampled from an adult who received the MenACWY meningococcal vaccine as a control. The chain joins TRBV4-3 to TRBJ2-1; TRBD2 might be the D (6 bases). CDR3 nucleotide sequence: TGCGCCAGCAGCAAGACTAGTAGCTCCTACAATGAGCAGTTCTTC. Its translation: CASSKTSSSYNEQFF.